This TCR beta chain was captured by sequencing in a study of blood T cell repertoires in COVID-19. Trimming shortened V by 4 bases and J by 2 bases, and 11 bases separated the two germline ends. Germline V CDR1 and CDR2: MNHEY, SVGAGI. CDR3 length equals 14 residues. Produced via immunoSEQ multiplex PCR; TCRdb's table is partial and in-frame only. The sample lists about 160,000 clones; about 85% were seen once. All enrollees were about 18 to 100 years old and from approximately 24 US areas. The origin of this receptor is a woman aged 45-59 years who had recovered from COVID-19. The sequenced sample was PBMCs or T cells enriched from blood (not recorded which). The V and J genes are TRBV6-5 and TRBJ1-2; no definite D call. In DNA, the CDR3 is TGTGCCAGCAGTTTAGGAGGGCTAAACTATGGCTACACCTTC. This translates into CASSLGGLNYGYTF.